What follows is one T cell receptor (beta chain) and its context. Its antigen is unidentified. The germline CDR1 and CDR2 sequences are MDHEN and SYDVKM. CDR3 size: 15 residues. V dropped 8 bases and J dropped 3 bases, with 19 bases sitting between them. These data come from a study of shared clonotypes between healthy human individuals. On the study more broadly: Each donor's CD8 memory used one plate, CD8 naive two, each CD4 subset three.

Study outcomes and limitations: Naive subsets tended to show greater estimated richness than memory subsets.

Sorted-subset replicate PCRs used roughly 180 ng DNA, 25,000 to 30,000 T cell genomes. The table came from immunoSEQ multiplex PCR; TCRdb's copy has only in-frame clones and leaves some out. The sample has a few hundred thousand clones, 65% seen once. The source material was memory CD4+ T cells sorted from blood. The subset was: CD45RA-negative fraction. The TCR originated in a man aged 25-45 years in good health. The chain is built from TRBV28 and TRBJ1-1; tentative D call: TRBD1 (5 bases). CDR3 amino acids: CASPPSGRIDTEAFF. CDR3 sequence (DNA): TGTGCCAGCCCCCCTTCGGGACGGATAGACACTGAAGCTTTCTTT.